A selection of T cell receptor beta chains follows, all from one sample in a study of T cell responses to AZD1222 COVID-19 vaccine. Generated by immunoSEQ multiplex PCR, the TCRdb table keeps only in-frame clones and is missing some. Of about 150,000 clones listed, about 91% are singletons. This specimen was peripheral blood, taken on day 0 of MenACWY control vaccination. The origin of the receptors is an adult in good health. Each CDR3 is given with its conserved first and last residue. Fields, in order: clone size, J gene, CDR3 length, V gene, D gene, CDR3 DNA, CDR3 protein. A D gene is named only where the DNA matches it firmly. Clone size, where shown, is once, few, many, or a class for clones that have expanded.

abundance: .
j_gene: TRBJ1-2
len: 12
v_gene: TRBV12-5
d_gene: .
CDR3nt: TGTGCTAGTGGTTGGGAGCTAGGTGGCTACACCTTC
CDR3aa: CASGWELGGYTF

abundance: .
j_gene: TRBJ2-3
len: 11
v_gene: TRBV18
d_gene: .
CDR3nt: TGTGCCAGCTCACTAAGAGATACGCAGTATTTT
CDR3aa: CASSLRDTQYF

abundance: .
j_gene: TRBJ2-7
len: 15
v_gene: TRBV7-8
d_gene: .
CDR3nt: TGTGCCAGCAGCCCCATGGAAAGGGGTCGGCACGAGCAGTACTTC
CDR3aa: CASSPMERGRHEQYF

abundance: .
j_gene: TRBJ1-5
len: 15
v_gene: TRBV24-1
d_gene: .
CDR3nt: TGTGCCACCAGTGAGGGTGACTATAGCAATCAGCCCCAGCATTTT
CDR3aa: CATSEGDYSNQPQHF

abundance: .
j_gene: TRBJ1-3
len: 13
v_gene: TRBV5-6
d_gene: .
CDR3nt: TGTGCCAGCAGCTTACTGATTGGTAACACCATATATTTT
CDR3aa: CASSLLIGNTIYF

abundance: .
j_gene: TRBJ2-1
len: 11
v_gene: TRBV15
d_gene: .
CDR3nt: TGTGCCACCAGGGGCCCCTTTGAGCAGTTCTTC
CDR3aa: CATRGPFEQFF

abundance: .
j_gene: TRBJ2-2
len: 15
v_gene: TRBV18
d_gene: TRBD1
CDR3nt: TGTGCCAGCTCTCAGGGACAGGGGAACACCGGGGAGCTGTTTTTT
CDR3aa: CASSQGQGNTGELFF

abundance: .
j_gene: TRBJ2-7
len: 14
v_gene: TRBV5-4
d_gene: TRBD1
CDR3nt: TGTGCCAGCAGCCATGGGACAGGGAACTACGAGCAGTACTTC
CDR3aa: CASSHGTGNYEQYF

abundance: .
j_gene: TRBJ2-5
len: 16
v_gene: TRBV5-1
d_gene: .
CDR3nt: TGCGCCAGCAGCCTAGCCTTACAGCAATTCCAAGAGACCCAGTACTTC
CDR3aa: CASSLALQQFQETQYF

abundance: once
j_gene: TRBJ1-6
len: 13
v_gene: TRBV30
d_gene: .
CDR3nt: TGTGCCTGGAGTCAGCCCCAGGATTCACCCCTCCACTTT
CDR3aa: CAWSQPQDSPLHF

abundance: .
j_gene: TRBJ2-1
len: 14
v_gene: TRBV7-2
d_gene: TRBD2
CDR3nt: TGTGCCAGCAGCCAGACTAGCGGGGTGGGGGAGCAGTTCTTC
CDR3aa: CASSQTSGVGEQFF

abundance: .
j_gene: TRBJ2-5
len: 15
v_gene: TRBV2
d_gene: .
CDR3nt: TGTGCCAGCAGTGAAGGGACATCCTCGCGGGAGACCCAGTACTTC
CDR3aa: CASSEGTSSRETQYF

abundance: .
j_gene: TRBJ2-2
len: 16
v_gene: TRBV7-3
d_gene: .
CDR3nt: TGTGCCAGCAGCTCGCCCGGGGCAGCGAACACCGGGGAGCTGTTTTTT
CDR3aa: CASSSPGAANTGELFF

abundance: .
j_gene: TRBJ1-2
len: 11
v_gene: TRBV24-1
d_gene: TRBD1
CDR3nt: TGTGCCACCGGGACAGGGAATGGCTACACCTTC
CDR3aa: CATGTGNGYTF

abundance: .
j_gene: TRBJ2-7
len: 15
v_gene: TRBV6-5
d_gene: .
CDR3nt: TGTGCCAGCAGTTCCGGACAAAGCATCTCCTACGAGCAGTACTTC
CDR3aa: CASSSGQSISYEQYF

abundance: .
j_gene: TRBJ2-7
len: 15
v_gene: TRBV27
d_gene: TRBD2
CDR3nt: TGTGCCAGCAGTATCCTAGCGGGAGTTGGCTACGAGCAGTACTTC
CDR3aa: CASSILAGVGYEQYF

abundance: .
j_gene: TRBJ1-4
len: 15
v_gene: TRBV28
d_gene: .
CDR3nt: TGTGCCAGCAGAGCCATTGACGGAGCGATTGAAAAACTGTTTTTT
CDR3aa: CASRAIDGAIEKLFF

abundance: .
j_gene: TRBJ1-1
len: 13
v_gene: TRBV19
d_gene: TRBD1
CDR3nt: TGTGCCAGTACCCAGACAGGGATTACTGAAGCTTTCTTT
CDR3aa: CASTQTGITEAFF

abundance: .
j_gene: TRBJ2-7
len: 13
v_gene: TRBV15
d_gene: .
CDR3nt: TGTGCCACCAGCAGAGCGCCAGCCCGCGAGCAGTACTTC
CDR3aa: CATSRAPAREQYF

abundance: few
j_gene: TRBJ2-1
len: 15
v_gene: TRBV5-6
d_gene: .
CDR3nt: TGTGCCAGCAGCTTGGTACGGGGAGGCTTCAATGAGCAGTTCTTC
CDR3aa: CASSLVRGGFNEQFF

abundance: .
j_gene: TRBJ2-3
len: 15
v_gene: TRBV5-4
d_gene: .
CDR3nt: TGTGCCAGCAGCTTGAGTCGGGGTGCCGCAGATACGCAGTATTTT
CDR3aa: CASSLSRGAADTQYF

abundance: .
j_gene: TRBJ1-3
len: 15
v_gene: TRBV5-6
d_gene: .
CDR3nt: TGTGCCAGCAGCTTAGGCACACCCTCTGGAAACACCATATATTTT
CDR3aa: CASSLGTPSGNTIYF

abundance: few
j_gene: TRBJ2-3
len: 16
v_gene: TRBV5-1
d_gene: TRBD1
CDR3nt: TGCGCCAGCAGCTCCACTTCAGGGGGAAGCACAGATACGCAGTATTTT
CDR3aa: CASSSTSGGSTDTQYF

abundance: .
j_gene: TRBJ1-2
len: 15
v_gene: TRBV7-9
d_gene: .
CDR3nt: TGTGCCAGCAGCTTAGATGCTGTGGCCTTCTATGGCTACACCTTC
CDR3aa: CASSLDAVAFYGYTF

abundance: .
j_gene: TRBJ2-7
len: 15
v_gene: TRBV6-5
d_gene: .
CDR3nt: TGTGCCAGCAGCGGGACAGACGTTCGGGGGGTCGAGCAGTACTTC
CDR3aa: CASSGTDVRGVEQYF

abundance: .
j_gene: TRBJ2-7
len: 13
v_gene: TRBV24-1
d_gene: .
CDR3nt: TGTGCCACCAGTGATACCGGAGGCTACGAGCAGTACTTC
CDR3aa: CATSDTGGYEQYF

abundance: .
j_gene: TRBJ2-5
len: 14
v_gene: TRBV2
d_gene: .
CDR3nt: TGTGCCAGCAGCGCCGAAGGCAGACAAGAGACCCAGTACTTC
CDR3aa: CASSAEGRQETQYF

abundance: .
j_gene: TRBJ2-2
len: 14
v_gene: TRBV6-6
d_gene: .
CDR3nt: TGTGCCAGCAGTTACGGGACACAGCCCGGGGAGCTGTTTTTT
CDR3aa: CASSYGTQPGELFF

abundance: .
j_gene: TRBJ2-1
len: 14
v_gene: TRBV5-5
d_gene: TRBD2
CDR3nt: TGTGCCAGCAGGGGGACTAGCGCTTACAATGAGCAGTTCTTC
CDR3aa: CASRGTSAYNEQFF

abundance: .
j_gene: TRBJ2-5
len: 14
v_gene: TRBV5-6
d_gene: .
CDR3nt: TGTGCCAGCAGCTTCTGGGGGGCATGGGAGACCCAGTACTTC
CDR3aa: CASSFWGAWETQYF

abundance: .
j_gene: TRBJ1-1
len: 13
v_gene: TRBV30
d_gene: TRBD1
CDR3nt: TGTGCCTGGAGTTACAGGGGATGGACTGAAGCTTTCTTT
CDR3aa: CAWSYRGWTEAFF

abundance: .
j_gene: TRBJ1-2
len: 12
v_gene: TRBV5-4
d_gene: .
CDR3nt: TGTGCCAGCAGCTTGATTAACTATGGCTACACCTTC
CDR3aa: CASSLINYGYTF

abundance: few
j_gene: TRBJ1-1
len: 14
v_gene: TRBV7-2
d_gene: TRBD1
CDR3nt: TGTGCCAGCAGCTCGCGGACAGGGCTCACTGAAGCTTTCTTT
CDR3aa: CASSSRTGLTEAFF

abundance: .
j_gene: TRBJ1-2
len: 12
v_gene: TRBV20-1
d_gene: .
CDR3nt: TGCAGTGCTAGTACAGGTACAACCGGCTACACCTTC
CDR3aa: CSASTGTTGYTF

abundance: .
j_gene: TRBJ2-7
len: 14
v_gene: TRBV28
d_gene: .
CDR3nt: TGTGCCAGCAGGAACAGGTTAGGCTCCTACGAGCAGTACTTC
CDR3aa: CASRNRLGSYEQYF

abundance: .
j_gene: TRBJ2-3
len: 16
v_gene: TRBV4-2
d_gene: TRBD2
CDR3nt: TGTGCCAGCAGCCGATCACTAGCGGTTCCCACAGATACGCAGTATTTT
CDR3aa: CASSRSLAVPTDTQYF

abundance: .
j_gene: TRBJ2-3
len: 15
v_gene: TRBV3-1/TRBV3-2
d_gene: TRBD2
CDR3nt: TGTGCCAGCAGCCATATGGGACTAGCAGGTGATACGCAGTATTTT
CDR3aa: CASSHMGLAGDTQYF

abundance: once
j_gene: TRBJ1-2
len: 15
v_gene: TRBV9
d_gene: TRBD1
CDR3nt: TGTGCCAGCAGCACCGGACAGGGGGCTGGCTATGGCTACACCTTC
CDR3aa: CASSTGQGAGYGYTF

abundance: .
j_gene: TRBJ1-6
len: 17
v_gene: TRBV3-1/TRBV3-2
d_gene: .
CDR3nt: TGTGCCTCCTCCTCGGGGGAGGCCAGCTTCCATAATTCACCCCTCCACTTT
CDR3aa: CASSSGEASFHNSPLHF

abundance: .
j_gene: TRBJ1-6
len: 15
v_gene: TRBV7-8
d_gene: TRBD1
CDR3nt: TGTGCCAGCAGCTCAAGGGACAGGGTTAATTCACCCCTCCACTTT
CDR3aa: CASSSRDRVNSPLHF

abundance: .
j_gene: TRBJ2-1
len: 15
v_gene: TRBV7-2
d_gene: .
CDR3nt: TGTGCCAGCAGCTTACCCCGCAACTCCTACAATGAGCAGTTCTTC
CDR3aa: CASSLPRNSYNEQFF

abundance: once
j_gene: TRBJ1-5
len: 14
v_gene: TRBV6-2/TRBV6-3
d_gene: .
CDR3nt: TGTGCCAGCAGCCCGCCGGACAGCTATCAGCCCCAGCATTTT
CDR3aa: CASSPPDSYQPQHF

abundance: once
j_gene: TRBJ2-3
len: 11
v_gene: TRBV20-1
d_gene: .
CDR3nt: TGCAGTGCCCAGGGGACGGATACGCAGTATTTT
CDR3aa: CSAQGTDTQYF

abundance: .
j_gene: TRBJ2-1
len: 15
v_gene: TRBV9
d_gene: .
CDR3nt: TGTGCCAGCAGCGTGGCATCCGACAGCGACAATGAGCAGTTCTTC
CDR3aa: CASSVASDSDNEQFF

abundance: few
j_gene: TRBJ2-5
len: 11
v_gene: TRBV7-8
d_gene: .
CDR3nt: TGTGCCAGCACCCGGGGGGAGACCCAGTACTTC
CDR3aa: CASTRGETQYF

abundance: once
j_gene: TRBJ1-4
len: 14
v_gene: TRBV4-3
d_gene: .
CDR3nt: TGCGCCAGCAGCCAAGAAGGGTCTAATGAAAAACTGTTTTTT
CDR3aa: CASSQEGSNEKLFF

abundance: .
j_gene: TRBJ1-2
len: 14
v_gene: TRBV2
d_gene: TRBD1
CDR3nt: TGTGCCAGCAGCCGGACAGGGGAAATGGGCGGCTACACCTTC
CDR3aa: CASSRTGEMGGYTF

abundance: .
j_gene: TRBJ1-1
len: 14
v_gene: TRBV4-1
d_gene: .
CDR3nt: TGCGCCAGCACCCTCACCCAAGGGAACACTGAAGCTTTCTTT
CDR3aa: CASTLTQGNTEAFF

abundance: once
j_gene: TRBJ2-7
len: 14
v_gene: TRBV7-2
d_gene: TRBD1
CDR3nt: TGTGCCAGCAGCTTAAATACAGGGGACTACGAGCAGTACTTC
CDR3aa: CASSLNTGDYEQYF

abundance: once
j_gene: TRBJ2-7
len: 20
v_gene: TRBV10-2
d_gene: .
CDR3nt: TGCGCCAGCAGTGAGTCCCTTTGGGCGGGCAGGGGTCCTCCCTCCTACGAGCAGTACTTC
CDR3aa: CASSESLWAGRGPPSYEQYF

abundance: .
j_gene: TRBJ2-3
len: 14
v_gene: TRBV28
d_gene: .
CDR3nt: TGTGCCAGCAGCTTTCTACAGGGTTCAGATACGCAGTATTTT
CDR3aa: CASSFLQGSDTQYF

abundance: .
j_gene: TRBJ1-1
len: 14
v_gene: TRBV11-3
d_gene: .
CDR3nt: TGTGCCAGCAGCCCACCTCGGAGGAGGACTGAAGCTTTCTTT
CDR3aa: CASSPPRRRTEAFF